The clone carrying this T cell receptor (beta chain) has just a few counts. Its antigen remains unknown. The entry originates in a study of shared clonotypes between healthy human individuals. Study observations and caveats: Clonotype sharing levels among donors were expected to vary with sequencing depth. A limitation of the genetic and exposure-history diversity represented arose from few donors.

The V end was cut by 11 bases, the J end by 5 bases, with 18 bases between. The germline V gene has CDR1 MDHEN and CDR2 SYDVKM. CDR3 size: 13 residues. Sequenced by immunoSEQ multiplex PCR; TCRdb stores in-frame clones only, minus some. The sample contains 2 million to 2.5 million clones, roughly 93% of which appear only once. The sequenced sample consisted of naive CD4+ T cells from PBMCs. Noted subset: CD45RA+ positively selected. The source of this sequence is a man between 18 and 35 years old in good health. Some clones in this sample may be carry-over from other donors' samples. This rearrangement joins TRBV28 to TRBJ1-1, with a possible D match to TRBD1 (5 bases). In DNA, the CDR3 is TGTGCCGGAGGGACGGCAAGGAGGACTGAAGCTTTCTTT. Translation gives CAGGTARRTEAFF.